The next 31 T cell receptor beta chains were all read from a single sample in a study of blood T cell repertoires in COVID-19. Measured with immunoSEQ multiplex PCR; TCRdb has only the in-frame clones, and not every one. The sample includes approximately 230,000 clones, approximately 88% seen only once; the top ten take around 6.6%. Sequencing used peripheral blood. All receptors derive from a young woman with COVID-19, enrolled during active disease.

The chain links TRBV2 to TRBJ2-1; 11 bases are shared with TRBD2. This CDR3 is built from 19 residues. The trim removed 1 base at V and 5 bases at J, leaving 13 bases unmatched. The germline CDR1 and CDR2 sequences are SNHLY and FYNNEI. CDR3 sequence (DNA): TGTGCCAGCAGTGAAGAGGCCCACCATAGCGGGAGGGCCGACAATGAGCAGTTCTTC. This gives the protein CASSEEAHHSGRADNEQFF.

The J gene is TRBJ2-1, the V gene TRBV5-1; 7 bases match TRBD1. V lost 3 bases, J lost 0 bases, and 3 bases stayed unmatched. Germline loops: CDR1 SGHRS, CDR2 YFSETQ. The CDR3 runs to 15 residues. The DNA for the CDR3 is TGCGCCAGCAGCTCCAGGGGGTCCTCCTACAATGAGCAGTTCTTC. This sequence encodes CASSSRGSSYNEQFF.

The V call is TRBV19, the J call TRBJ1-5; D might be TRBD1 (6 bases). CDR1 and CDR2 from the germline V gene are LNHDA and SQIVND (reference sequence). The ends were cut back, 10 bases at V and 5 bases at J, with 21 bases in the middle. The CDR3 runs to 15 residues. CDR3 amino acids: CATLGGGLPHQPQHF. CDR3 nucleotide sequence: TGTGCCACCTTAGGGGGGGGGCTCCCACATCAGCCCCAGCATTTT.

The gene calls are TRBV28 and TRBJ1-1, with TRBD1 matching over 10 bases. Trimming cost V 6 bases and J 3 bases; bases outside gene matches: 19. Germline V gives CDR1 MDHEN, CDR2 SYDVKM. The CDR3 extends over 19 amino acids. The CDR3 nucleotides read TGTGCCAGCAGCTACCCCCCCTGGGACAGGGGAAATGGTGACACTGAAGCTTTCTTT. Translating it yields CASSYPPWDRGNGDTEAFF.

V is TRBV12-3 or TRBV12-4 and J is TRBJ1-5, with a tentative D call TRBD1 (5 bases). V gave up 11 bases and J gave up 4 bases, with 15 bases separating them. The CDR3 spans 13 residues. CDR3 loop: CACAGTENQPQHF. In DNA form, the CDR3 reads TGTGCCTGCGCCGGGACTGAGAATCAGCCCCAGCATTTT.

This chain connects TRBV6-2 or TRBV6-3 to TRBJ2-3, with 13 bases that match TRBD2. There are 15 residues in the CDR3. From germline, CDR1 is MNHEY and CDR2 SVGEGT. V shed 6 bases, J shed 3 bases, and the junction held 3 bases outside the gene matches. CDR3 protein: CASSRLAGGTDTQYF. Written as DNA, the CDR3 is TGTGCCAGCAGCCGACTAGCGGGAGGTACAGATACGCAGTATTTT.

The table lists this clone with a count of one. The gene calls are TRBV6-1 and TRBJ1-5; a weak D match, TRBD1 (6 bases). Germline V gives CDR1 MNHNS, CDR2 SASEGT. The length of the CDR3 is 14 residues. V was cut by 2 bases and J by 6 bases, with 11 bases left in between. DNA of the CDR3: TGTGCCAGCAGTGAATGGGGGCCCAGTCAGCCCCAGCATTTT. This gives the protein CASSEWGPSQPQHF.

This clone was observed a single time. This chain joins TRBV28 and TRBJ1-2; D may be TRBD1 (6 bases). The CDR3 runs 13 residues. The germline V gene has CDR1 MDHEN and CDR2 SYDVKM. Between the trimmed V and J ends, which lost 6 bases and 3 bases, there was a span of 11 bases. CDR3 sequence reads: CASRTGSYYGYTF. The CDR3 region has the DNA TGTGCCAGCAGAACAGGGTCGTACTATGGCTACACCTTC.

The chain joins TRBV2 to TRBJ1-6, with 7 bases lining up with TRBD1. The CDR3 is 14 residues long. Unmatched junction bases numbered 8, after V lost 5 bases and J lost 10 bases. Germline V lookup: CDR1 SNHLY, CDR2 FYNNEI. The CDR3 spells CASSYRDRVSPLHF. The CDR3 nucleotides read TGTGCCAGCAGTTACCGGGACAGAGTCTCACCCCTCCACTTT. The whole variable domain, remainder taken from reference TRBV2 and TRBJ1-6, is EPEVTQTPSHQVTQMGQEVILRCVPISNHLYFYWYRQILGQKVEFLVSFYNNEISEKSEIFDDQFSVERPDGSNFTLKIRSTKLEDSAMYFCASSYRDRVSPLHFGNGTRLTVT.

V gene TRBV5-6 combines with J gene TRBJ1-4; 9 bases are shared with TRBD1. The V gene's germline CDR1 is SGHDT and CDR2 YYEEEE. V lost 7 bases and J lost 8; bases outside the gene matches: 9. CDR3 length equals 14 residues. In nucleotides, the CDR3 is TGTGCCAGCCTACTTTCCGGGACAGGGGAAAAACTGTTTTTT. Protein: CASLLSGTGEKLFF.

This sequence joins TRBV4-1 and TRBJ1-2, with 8 nucleotides matching TRBD1. In germline, CDR1 is MGHRA, CDR2 YSYEKL. V trimming: 1 base; J trimming: 1 base; junction bases outside the gene matches: 2. This CDR3 has 15 residues. The CDR3 loop is CASSQGTGNNYGYTF. The CDR3, as DNA: TGCGCCAGCAGCCAAGGGACAGGGAATAACTATGGCTACACCTTC.

The V gene is TRBV6-2 or TRBV6-3, the J gene TRBJ1-1; 8 nucleotides agree with TRBD1. CDR1 is MNHEY and CDR2 is SVGEGT in the germline V gene. CDR3 length: 15 amino acids. Trimming cost V 6 bases and J 5 bases; bases outside gene matches: 11. DNA of the CDR3: TGTGCCAGCAGCCCCGACAGGACAGGGTGGACTGAAGCTTTCTTT. This codes for CASSPDRTGWTEAFF.

The chain joins TRBV6-4 to TRBJ2-1; the D is unclear. The CDR3 runs 13 residues. The germline V gene has CDR1 MRHNA and CDR2 SNTAGT. V lost 4 bases, J lost 5 bases, and 9 bases lay in between. The CDR3: CASSARLNNEQFF. The CDR3 nucleotides read TGTGCCAGCAGTGCCAGGTTAAACAATGAGCAGTTCTTC.

The chain has TRBV15 and TRBJ1-5; TRBD1 is a possible D gene (5 bases). The CDR3 consists of 15 residues. Trimming took 0 bases from V and 4 from J, leaving 10 bases between them. Germline V lookup: CDR1 LNHNV, CDR2 YYDKDF (reference sequence). CDR3 DNA: TGTGCCACCAGCAGAGATGGACATCCTAATCAGCCCCAGCATTTT. Translated: CATSRDGHPNQPQHF.

This chain joins TRBV4-1 and TRBJ1-2, with D possibly TRBD1 on 5 matching bases. Trimming took 0 bases from V and 4 from J, leaving 12 bases between them. CDR3 length equals 15 residues. Germline assignment: CDR1 MGHRA and CDR2 YSYEKL. Written as DNA, the CDR3 is TGCGCCAGCAGCCAAGATGGGGGGGGTCCCTATGGCTACACCTTC. Its protein is CASSQDGGGPYGYTF.

V and J are TRBV5-1 and TRBJ2-3, with D perhaps TRBD2 (6 bases). The V end lost 5 bases, the J end lost 0 bases, and 7 bases lay between the germline ends. Germline lookup yields CDR1 SGHRS and CDR2 YFSETQ. CDR3 length equals 13 residues. The CDR3 protein is CASREGSTDTQYF. In nucleotides, the CDR3 is TGCGCCAGCAGGGAGGGTAGCACAGATACGCAGTATTTT.

This chain connects TRBV28 to TRBJ1-4; D is unresolved. V lost 6 bases and J 3 bases, leaving 8 bases between the germline ends. This CDR3 has 13 amino acids. CDR1 and CDR2 from the germline V gene are MDHEN and SYDVKM. This chain's CDR3 is CASSSLPNEKLFF. CDR3 sequence (DNA): TGTGCCAGCAGCTCCCTCCCTAATGAAAAACTGTTTTTT. Using reference TRBV28 and TRBJ1-4 for the parts outside the CDR3, the full variable domain is DVKVTQSSRYLVKRTGEKVFLECVQDMDHENMFWYRQDPGLGLRLIYFSYDVKMKEKGDIPEGYSVSREKKERFSLILESASTNQTSMYLCASSSLPNEKLFFGSGTQLSVL.

The chain is built from TRBV5-1 and TRBJ1-4; D is uncertain. CDR1 and CDR2 (germline): SGHRS, YFSETQ. The CDR3 sequence is 12 residues long. V gave up 6 bases and J gave up 4 bases, with 7 bases separating them. As DNA, the CDR3 is TGCGCCAGCATGGGAGATAATGAAAAACTGTTTTTT. Amino acids: CASMGDNEKLFF.

This clone was recorded once. The rearrangement joins TRBV5-4 to TRBJ2-1; weak D call: TRBD2 (6 bases). The CDR3 runs 14 residues. Trimming took 4 bases from V and 8 from J, leaving 16 bases between them. Germline assignment: CDR1 SGHNT and CDR2 YYREEE (reference sequence). CDR3 sequence: CASSTGPGRHEQFF. Here the CDR3 DNA reads TGTGCCAGCAGCACCGGCCCTGGGAGGCATGAGCAGTTCTTC.

This clone was detected a few times. This chain joins TRBV6-4 and TRBJ1-1, with a weak D call TRBD1 (5 bases). Looked up from germline, CDR1 is MRHNA and CDR2 is SNTAGT. V dropped 5 bases and J dropped 3 bases, with 13 bases sitting between them. The CDR3 loop spans 14 amino acids. The CDR3 region is CASSMRGEDTEAFF. The CDR3 DNA is TGTGCCAGCAGTATGAGAGGGGAGGACACTGAAGCTTTCTTT.

The V gene is TRBV2, the J gene TRBJ2-2; TRBD1 agrees at 9 bases. The CDR3 is made up of 16 amino acids. Trimming at V came to 4 bases and at J to 4 bases, leaving 7 bases not matched to a gene. CDR1 is SNHLY and CDR2 is FYNNEI in the germline V gene. CDR3 DNA: TGTGCCAGCAGTGTTAGGACAGGGGAAGCCACCGGGGAGCTGTTTTTT. The encoded protein is CASSVRTGEATGELFF.

The chain recombines TRBV20-1 with TRBJ1-5; the match to TRBD1 covers 7 bases. Germline-derived CDR1 and CDR2 are DFQATT and SNEGSKA (reference sequence). This CDR3 has 16 residues. After removal of 3 bases from V and 2 bases from J, the junction contained 10 bases not matched to a gene. CDR3 sequence reads: CSASPPQGVGNQPQHF. The CDR3 bases are TGCAGTGCTAGTCCACCTCAGGGGGTTGGCAATCAGCCCCAGCATTTT.

The genes are TRBV5-4 and TRBJ1-1; D remains unclear. The germline V and J ends were trimmed by 1 base and 3 bases, with 4 bases remaining between them. Germline values: CDR1 SGHNT, CDR2 YYREEE (reference sequence). The CDR3 covers 12 residues. Here the CDR3 reads CASSLSHTEAFF. DNA of the CDR3: TGTGCCAGCAGCTTGTCTCACACTGAAGCTTTCTTT.

This chain connects TRBV6-4 to TRBJ2-1; 10 bases line up with TRBD2. The V gene's germline CDR1 is MRHNA and CDR2 SNTAGT. The junction had 11 bases not matched to a gene; V was cut back by 2 bases and J by 7 bases. The CDR3 has 17 amino acids. CDR3 DNA sequence: TGTGCCAGCAGTGACACCATAACTAGCGGGATTGCAAATGAGCAGTTCTTC. Protein sequence: CASSDTITSGIANEQFF.

V gene TRBV6-6 combines with J gene TRBJ1-5, with TRBD1 identical over 8 bases. This CDR3 has 16 amino acids. Unmatched junction bases numbered 9, after V lost 5 bases and J lost 3 bases. In germline, CDR1 is MNHNY, CDR2 SVGAGI (reference sequence). CDR3 amino acids: CASSRKTGDFNQPQHF. CDR3 in DNA: TGTGCCAGCAGTCGAAAGACAGGGGATTTCAATCAGCCCCAGCATTTT.

This chain links TRBV7-6 with TRBJ2-5; 13 bases are shared with TRBD2. The CDR3 sequence is 16 residues long. The V gene's germline CDR1 is SGHVS and CDR2 FNYEAQ. V gave up 1 base and J gave up 3 bases; unmatched junction bases: 2. The CDR3, as DNA: TGTGCCAGCAGCTTAGTCGGACTAGCGGGAGAAGAGACCCAGTACTTC. This translates into CASSLVGLAGEETQYF.

This clone was seen a few times. The genes are TRBV5-1 and TRBJ2-2; TRBD1 is a possible D gene (6 bases). Germline V gives CDR1 SGHRS, CDR2 YFSETQ. The CDR3 length is 15 residues. Trimming shortened V by 2 bases and J by 0 bases, and 8 bases separated the two germline ends. The chain's CDR3 is CASSFGTTNTGELFF. The CDR3 nucleotides are TGCGCCAGCAGCTTCGGGACAACGAACACCGGGGAGCTGTTTTTT.

The rearrangement uses TRBV30 and TRBJ2-1; 12 bases line up with TRBD1. Germline CDR1 GTSNPN, CDR2 SVGIG (reference sequence). CDR3 length: 18 amino acids. The V segment lost 0 bases and the J segment 1 base; nucleotides outside the gene matches: 7. The CDR3: CAWSVLGTGGFSYNEQFF. CDR3 DNA: TGTGCCTGGAGTGTACTGGGGACAGGGGGCTTTTCCTACAATGAGCAGTTCTTC.

The chain carries TRBV19 and TRBJ2-5; the match to TRBD2 covers 15 bases. The CDR3 is made up of 22 amino acids. J gave up 3 bases and V 5 bases, and 22 bases lay outside the gene matches. Germline CDR1 reads LNHDA; CDR2 reads SQIVND (reference sequence). The CDR3 nucleotides read TGTGCCAGTAGTTCCCCCAGGACAGGGAAGGTCGGACTAGCGGGGGGGAAAGAGACCCAGTACTTC. Protein product: CASSSPRTGKVGLAGGKETQYF.

V is TRBV19 and J is TRBJ1-2; TRBD1 aligns across 11 bases. The CDR3 has 15 residues. CDR1 and CDR2 (germline): LNHDA, SQIVND (reference sequence). V trimming: 4 bases; J trimming: 4 bases; junction bases outside the gene matches: 5. CDR3 sequence reads: CASSKGTGGIYGYTF. The CDR3 DNA sequence: TGTGCCAGTAGTAAAGGGACAGGGGGGATCTATGGCTACACCTTC.

V is TRBV13 and J is TRBJ1-2; TRBD1 matches 7 bases. The CDR3 is 13 amino acids. V trimming: 5 bases; J trimming: 6 bases; junction bases outside the gene matches: 6. The germline V gene has CDR1 PRHDT and CDR2 FYEKMQ (reference sequence). The CDR3 DNA reads TGTGCCAGCAGCCGGGACAGTCAAGATGGCTACACCTTC. Translated, it gives CASSRDSQDGYTF. Together with reference TRBV13 and TRBJ1-2, the CDR3 gives the full variable domain: AAGVIQSPRHLIKEKRETATLKCYPIPRHDTVYWYQQGPGQDPQFLISFYEKMQSDKGSIPDRFSAQQFSDYHSELNMSSLELGDSALYFCASSRDSQDGYTFGSGTRLTVV.